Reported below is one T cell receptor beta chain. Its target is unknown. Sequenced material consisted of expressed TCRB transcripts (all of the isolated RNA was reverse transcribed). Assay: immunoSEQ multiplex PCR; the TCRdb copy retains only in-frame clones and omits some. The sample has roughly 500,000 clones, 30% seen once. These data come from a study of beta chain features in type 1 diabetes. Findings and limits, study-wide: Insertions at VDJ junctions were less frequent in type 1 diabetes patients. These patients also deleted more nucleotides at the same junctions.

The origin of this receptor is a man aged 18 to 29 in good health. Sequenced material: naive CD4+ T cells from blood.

CDR3 loop: CASSQGSADEQFF. For the CDR3, the DNA is TGTGCCAGCAGCCAAGGCTCTGCGGATGAGCAGTTCTTC. The rearrangement joins TRBV4-2 to TRBJ2-1, with no clear D. Between the trimmed V and J ends, which lost 1 base and 8 bases, there was a span of 9 bases. This CDR3 has 13 residues. Germline V gene data show CDR1 as LGHNA and CDR2 as YNFKEQ.